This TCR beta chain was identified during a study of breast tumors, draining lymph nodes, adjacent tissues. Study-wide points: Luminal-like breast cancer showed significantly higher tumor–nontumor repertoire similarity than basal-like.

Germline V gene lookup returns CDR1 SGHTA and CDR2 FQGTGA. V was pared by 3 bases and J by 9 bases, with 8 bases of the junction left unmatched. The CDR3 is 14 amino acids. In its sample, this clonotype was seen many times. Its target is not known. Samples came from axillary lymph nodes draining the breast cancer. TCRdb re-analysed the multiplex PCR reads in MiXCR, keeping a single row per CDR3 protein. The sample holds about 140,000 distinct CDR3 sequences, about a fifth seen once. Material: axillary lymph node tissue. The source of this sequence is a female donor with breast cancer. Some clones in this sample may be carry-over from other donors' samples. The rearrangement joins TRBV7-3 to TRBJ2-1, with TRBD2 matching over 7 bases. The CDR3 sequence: CASSLRGRAGEQFF. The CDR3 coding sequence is TGTGCCAGCAGCTTGCGTGGGAGGGCCGGTGAGCAGTTCTTC.